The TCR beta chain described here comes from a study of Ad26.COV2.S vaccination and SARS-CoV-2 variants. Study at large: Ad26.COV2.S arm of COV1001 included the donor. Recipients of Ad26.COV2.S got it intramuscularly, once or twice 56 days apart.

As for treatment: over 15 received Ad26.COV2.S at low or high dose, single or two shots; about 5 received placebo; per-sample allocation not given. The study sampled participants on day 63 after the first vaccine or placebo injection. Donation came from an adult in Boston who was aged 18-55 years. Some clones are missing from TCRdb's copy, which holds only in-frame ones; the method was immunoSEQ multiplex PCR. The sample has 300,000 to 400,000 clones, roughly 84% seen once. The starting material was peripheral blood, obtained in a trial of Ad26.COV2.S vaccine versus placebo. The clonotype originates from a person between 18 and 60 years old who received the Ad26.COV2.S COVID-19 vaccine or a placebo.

CDR3 DNA: TGTGCCAGCAGCCCTAATGGGGTCTCGGCGGGCTATGGCTACACCTTC. Residues: CASSPNGVSAGYGYTF. The chain uses TRBV7-3 and TRBJ1-2; D is unclear. V was cut by 5 bases and J by 4 bases, with 20 bases left in between. The germline gives CDR1 SGHTA, CDR2 FQGTGA. This CDR3 spans 16 amino acids.